Below, 5 T cell receptor beta chains from the same sample are listed, as sequenced in a study of cytomegalovirus exposure and HLA in healthy donors (dated by TCRdb to about 2017). The protocol used for the library was the immunoSEQ multiplex PCR assay. For the multiplex PCR, a mixture combining 60 forward primers for TCR Vbeta segments and 13 reverse primers for TCR Jbeta segments was used. TCRdb holds this immuneACCESS table with in-frame rearrangements only. Some clones are missing; in checked studies, unresolved V genes explain under half, and the rest has no known cause. Within this sample are 45,000 to 65,000 clones, with around three quarters of them counted one time only. 20% to 25% of the sample lies in the top ten. Sequenced sample: PBMCs. The receptors stem from a woman aged 45-65 years in good health and CMV-seropositive.

A single count supports this clone. J is TRBJ1-1 and V is TRBV28; D is perhaps TRBD1 (5 bases). The ends were cut back, 6 bases at V and 4 bases at J, with 9 bases in the middle. Germline V gives CDR1 MDHEN, CDR2 SYDVKM. This CDR3 has 12 amino acids. The chain's CDR3 is CASSRGGTEAFF. CDR3 DNA: TGTGCCAGCAGCCGCGGGGGCACTGAAGCTTTCTTT. Filled out from reference TRBV28 and TRBJ1-1, the complete variable domain reads DVKVTQSSRYLVKRTGEKVFLECVQDMDHENMFWYRQDPGLGLRLIYFSYDVKMKEKGDIPEGYSVSREKKERFSLILESASTNQTSMYLCASSRGGTEAFFGQGTRLTVV.

The table lists this clone with a count of one. The chain links TRBV4-3 to TRBJ1-2; TRBD1 might be the D (6 bases). The CDR3 totals 15 residues. Per the germline V gene, CDR1 is LGHNA and CDR2 is YSLEER. Deletions cut 0 bases from V and 4 bases from J, with 12 bases between. Here the CDR3 reads CASSQDQTGLYGYTF. CDR3 DNA sequence: TGCGCCAGCAGCCAAGATCAGACAGGTCTCTATGGCTACACCTTC.

The chain recombines TRBV19 with TRBJ2-1, with D possibly being TRBD1 (5 bases). Germline V CDR1 and CDR2: LNHDA, SQIVND (reference sequence). This CDR3 is 13 amino acids long. V was shortened by 4 bases and J by 12 bases, with 16 bases between the two germline ends. CDR3 sequence (DNA): TGTGCCAGTAGTACCCGACAGCAAATAGGGCAGTTCTTC. Encoded protein: CASSTRQQIGQFF.

CDR3 sequence: CASMWAGSTDTQYF. In DNA, the CDR3 is TGCGCCAGCATGTGGGCAGGCAGCACAGATACGCAGTATTTT. This chain links TRBV4-3 with TRBJ2-3, with D unclear. Trimming left V 7 bases short and J 0 bases short, with 11 bases between. The CDR3 covers 14 residues. Germline CDR1 and CDR2: LGHNA and YSLEER.

This clone has only one observation. The rearrangement links TRBV5-6 to TRBJ2-7; 9 bases match TRBD1. Per germline, CDR1 SGHDT and CDR2 YYEEEE. The J segment lost 4 bases and the V segment lost 4 bases, leaving 9 bases of the junction unmatched. This CDR3 has 15 amino acids. CDR3 protein: CASSRTGQGWYEQYF. The CDR3 DNA reads TGTGCCAGCAGCCGCACGGGACAGGGATGGTACGAGCAGTACTTC.